The rows below give T cell receptor beta chains drawn from one sample of a study of human T cells and chemical hapten exposure. From the RACE reads, TCRdb called clonotypes with MiXCR, one entry per CDR3 protein. The data contain roughly 72,000 distinct CDR3 sequences, about 9.3% of them singletons. The sequences come from whole blood, collected in connection with sensitization to the hapten diphenylcyclopropenone (DPC). Receptor source: a woman aged 45 to 65 with alopecia areata. Some clones in this sample may be carry-over from other donors' samples. Each CDR3 is given with its conserved first and last residue. Each record gives: D gene, V gene, CDR3 protein. A D gene is named only where the DNA matches it firmly.

NA,TRBV7-2,CASSSTLSGQYF
TRBD1,TRBV18,CASSAGTGGTEGYTF
NA,TRBV30,CAWSVRVAYTEAFF
TRBD1,TRBV18,CASSPLRQGETQYF
NA,TRBV7-7,CASSPALVTGELFF
TRBD1,TRBV28,CATIQGALSNYGYTF
TRBD2,TRBV10-3,CAISEQAGGLTGELFF
NA,TRBV12-3/TRBV12-4,CASSFGGVNTEAFF
TRBD1,TRBV7-7,CASSPRTGLRETQYF
NA,TRBV11-2,CASSLGGRLNEKLFF
NA,TRBV5-5,CASSFGVTEAFF
NA,TRBV4-3,CASSQDHGGGLSYEQYF
NA,TRBV6-2/TRBV6-3,CASSLRQSPYNEQFF
NA,TRBV7-2,CASSLSIGRREGEKLFF
TRBD1,TRBV7-7,CASSFGQGETQYF
TRBD2,TRBV28,CASSTRTSGEVRSTDTQYF
NA,TRBV4-1,CASSKVGIQAYNEQFF
NA,TRBV11-2,CASSLQTNNEQFF